This T cell receptor beta chain was profiled in a study of CD8+ T cells in alopecia areata. The authors extracted RNA and reverse transcribed it into cDNA as the sequencing template. Assay used: immunoSEQ multiplex PCR; TCRdb lists only in-frame clones, some missing. The sample has roughly 100,000 clones, 86% seen once; the top ten hold 8.5% to 14%. With regard to this clone: As yet, its antigen is unknown.

Germline V gives CDR1 MGHRA, CDR2 YSYEKL. There are 15 residues in the CDR3. Deletions cut 1 base from V and 3 bases from J, with 13 bases between. The study's findings and limits: Tofacitinib significantly decreased scalp clonality and expanded CD8+ clones among top 100. Clonality exceeded that of normal scalp in lesional scalp, most notably in alopecia totalis/universalis. Sharing of TCRs across patients appeared less clear than in mice, possibly for HLA-related reasons. Many expanded lesional clones stayed in scalp and blood while on tofacitinib.

Indicated treatment: oral pan-JAK inhibitor, 5-10 mg twice daily. This TCR was recovered from a human donor with alopecia areata. The chain couples TRBV4-1 to TRBJ2-7; TRBD2 is a possible D gene (6 bases). Sequenced material: CD8+ T cells sorted from blood, taken between weeks 30 and 35, from a patient treated with tofacitinib. The CDR3 region has the DNA TGCGCCAGCAGCCAAGCGGAGGGTACCGTCTACGAGCAGTACTTC. This encodes CASSQAEGTVYEQYF.